Listed below are T cell receptor beta chains from one sample, sequenced in a study of control samples from healthy donors and cancer patients. This table comes from immunoSEQ multiplex PCR, and its TCRdb copy is limited to in-frame clones, with some not included. Counted here are about 110,000 clones, approximately 84% occurring once; the ten biggest clones make up roughly 6.5%. Sequencing input: blood. The origin of the receptors is a man between 18 and 35 years old in good health. CDR3s include the opening cysteine and the closing phenylalanine or tryptophan. Each record gives: J gene, D gene, clone size, V gene, CDR3 DNA, CDR3 protein. D genes are given only for firm matches. Expanded clones get a size class; other rows say once, few or many, or leave the size out.

j_call: TRBJ1-4; d_call: TRBD1; clone_size: NA; v_call: TRBV11-2; cdr3_nt: TGTGCCAGCAGCTTAGATCTTGGACAGGGTCACCTTAATGAAAAACTGTTTTTT; cdr3_aa: CASSLDLGQGHLNEKLFF
j_call: TRBJ1-6; d_call: NA; clone_size: NA; v_call: TRBV28; cdr3_nt: TGTGCCAGCAGTTTGTTACAGGGCCAAACACCCCTCCACTTT; cdr3_aa: CASSLLQGQTPLHF
j_call: TRBJ1-1; d_call: NA; clone_size: NA; v_call: TRBV10-3; cdr3_nt: TGTGCCATCAGTGGGGAACTGACAGGCACTGAAGCTTTCTTT; cdr3_aa: CAISGELTGTEAFF
j_call: TRBJ2-1; d_call: NA; clone_size: NA; v_call: TRBV7-2; cdr3_nt: TGTGCCAGCAGCTTAGGAGGGGGAGTATTATACAATGAGCAGTTCTTC; cdr3_aa: CASSLGGGVLYNEQFF
j_call: TRBJ1-5; d_call: NA; clone_size: NA; v_call: TRBV5-6; cdr3_nt: TGTGCCAGCAGCTTGCTGGGGGGCGAACAGCCCCAGCATTTT; cdr3_aa: CASSLLGGEQPQHF
j_call: TRBJ2-1; d_call: NA; clone_size: NA; v_call: TRBV7-2; cdr3_nt: TGTGCCAGCAGACCCCCCTGGACAGACTTATACAATGAGCAGTTCTTC; cdr3_aa: CASRPPWTDLYNEQFF
j_call: TRBJ2-3; d_call: TRBD1; clone_size: NA; v_call: TRBV5-1; cdr3_nt: TGCGCCAGCAGCTTCGACAGGGAAGGAGATACGCAGTATTTT; cdr3_aa: CASSFDREGDTQYF
j_call: TRBJ2-3; d_call: NA; clone_size: NA; v_call: TRBV24-1; cdr3_nt: TGTGCCACCAGTGATCCCCACTTAGGACCAGATACGCAGTATTTT; cdr3_aa: CATSDPHLGPDTQYF
j_call: TRBJ2-3; d_call: NA; clone_size: once; v_call: TRBV25-1; cdr3_nt: TGTGCCAGCAGTGAATTGGGGACTAGCACAGATACGCAGTATTTT; cdr3_aa: CASSELGTSTDTQYF
j_call: TRBJ1-5; d_call: NA; clone_size: NA; v_call: TRBV10-3; cdr3_nt: TGTGCCATCAGTGAGTCGGGGACAATTAATCAGCCCCAGCATTTT; cdr3_aa: CAISESGTINQPQHF
j_call: TRBJ2-2; d_call: NA; clone_size: NA; v_call: TRBV7-8; cdr3_nt: TGTGCCAGCAGCTCGGACACGGGCACCGGGGAGCTGTTTTTT; cdr3_aa: CASSSDTGTGELFF
j_call: TRBJ1-2; d_call: NA; clone_size: NA; v_call: TRBV30; cdr3_nt: TGTGCCTGGATTTTAAAGGGAACTAACTATGGCTACACCTTC; cdr3_aa: CAWILKGTNYGYTF
j_call: TRBJ1-2; d_call: NA; clone_size: NA; v_call: TRBV30; cdr3_nt: TGTGCCTGGAGTGTACAGGGAGGGCATGGCTACACCTTC; cdr3_aa: CAWSVQGGHGYTF
j_call: TRBJ1-6; d_call: NA; clone_size: NA; v_call: TRBV19; cdr3_nt: TGTGCCAGTAGTATTTTTTTTTCGGGGACACCATCACCCCTCCACTTT; cdr3_aa: CASSIFFSGTPSPLHF
j_call: TRBJ1-6; d_call: TRBD1; clone_size: NA; v_call: TRBV7-2; cdr3_nt: TGTGCCAGCAGCTTAGGGGGACAGCTAAATTCACCCCTCCACTTT; cdr3_aa: CASSLGGQLNSPLHF
j_call: TRBJ2-3; d_call: NA; clone_size: NA; v_call: TRBV19; cdr3_nt: TGTGCCAGCCGACAGGCGAGCACAGATACGCAGTATTTT; cdr3_aa: CASRQASTDTQYF
j_call: TRBJ1-2; d_call: NA; clone_size: NA; v_call: TRBV19; cdr3_nt: TGTGCCAGTAGTACCTCGAATTACTATGGCTACACCTTC; cdr3_aa: CASSTSNYYGYTF
j_call: TRBJ1-6; d_call: NA; clone_size: NA; v_call: TRBV5-8; cdr3_nt: TGTGCCAGCAGCCATTTGCGCGGCCGGTTT; cdr3_aa: CASSHLRGRF
j_call: TRBJ2-3; d_call: TRBD2; clone_size: few; v_call: TRBV6-2/TRBV6-3; cdr3_nt: TGTGCCAGCAGTTACTCGGCTAGCGGGGGTCTTAGCACAGATACGCAGTATTTT; cdr3_aa: CASSYSASGGLSTDTQYF
j_call: TRBJ1-2; d_call: NA; clone_size: NA; v_call: TRBV19; cdr3_nt: TGTGCCAGTAGTATACTCAGGGATTGGGGCTACACCTTC; cdr3_aa: CASSILRDWGYTF
j_call: TRBJ1-6; d_call: TRBD1; clone_size: NA; v_call: TRBV19; cdr3_nt: TGTGCCAGTAGTGTGACAGGGGCGGGTAATTCACCCCTCCACTTT; cdr3_aa: CASSVTGAGNSPLHF
j_call: TRBJ2-3; d_call: NA; clone_size: NA; v_call: TRBV11-2; cdr3_nt: TGTGCCAGCAGCTTCGCGGGTACGCAGTATTTT; cdr3_aa: CASSFAGTQYF
j_call: TRBJ2-7; d_call: NA; clone_size: NA; v_call: TRBV18; cdr3_nt: TGTGCCAGCTCACCGGTACAGACTTCCTACGAGCAGTACTTC; cdr3_aa: CASSPVQTSYEQYF
j_call: TRBJ2-2; d_call: NA; clone_size: NA; v_call: TRBV7-2; cdr3_nt: TGTGCCAGCAGCGAAGCCAGGAACACCGGGGAGCTGTTTTTT; cdr3_aa: CASSEARNTGELFF
j_call: TRBJ2-7; d_call: NA; clone_size: NA; v_call: TRBV7-9; cdr3_nt: TGTGCCAGCAGCTCGGACAGATCCTACGAGCAGTACTTC; cdr3_aa: CASSSDRSYEQYF
j_call: TRBJ2-3; d_call: TRBD1; clone_size: NA; v_call: TRBV2; cdr3_nt: TGTGCCAGCAGTCGGACAGGGGCAGGTACGCAGTATTTT; cdr3_aa: CASSRTGAGTQYF
j_call: TRBJ1-1; d_call: NA; clone_size: NA; v_call: TRBV5-1; cdr3_nt: TGCGCCAGCAGCCCCTTGGTCAGGGATACTGAAGCTTTCTTT; cdr3_aa: CASSPLVRDTEAFF
j_call: TRBJ1-2; d_call: NA; clone_size: NA; v_call: TRBV4-1; cdr3_nt: TGCGCCAGCAGCCAAGATCCTATAAGCGCACGGGGAGGCTACACCTTC; cdr3_aa: CASSQDPISARGGYTF